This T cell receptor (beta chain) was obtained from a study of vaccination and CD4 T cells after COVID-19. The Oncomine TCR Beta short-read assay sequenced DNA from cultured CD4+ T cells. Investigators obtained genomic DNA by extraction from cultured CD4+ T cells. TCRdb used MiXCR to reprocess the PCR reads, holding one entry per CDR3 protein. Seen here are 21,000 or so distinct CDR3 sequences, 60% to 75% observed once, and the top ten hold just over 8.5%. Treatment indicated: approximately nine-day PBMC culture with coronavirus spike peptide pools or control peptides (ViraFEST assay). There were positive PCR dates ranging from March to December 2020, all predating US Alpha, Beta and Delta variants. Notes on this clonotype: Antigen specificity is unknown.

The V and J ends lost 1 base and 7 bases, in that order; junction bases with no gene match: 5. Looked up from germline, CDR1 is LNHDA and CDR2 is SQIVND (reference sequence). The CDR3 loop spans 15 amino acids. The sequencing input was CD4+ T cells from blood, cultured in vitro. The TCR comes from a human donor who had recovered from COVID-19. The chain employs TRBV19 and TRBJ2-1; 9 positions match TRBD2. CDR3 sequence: CASSIVASGTNEQFF. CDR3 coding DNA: TGTGCCAGTAGTATAGTGGCTAGCGGGACGAATGAGCAGTTCTTC.